The 14 T cell receptor beta chains given below trace back to one sample, sequenced in a study of T-cell reconstitution after alpha-beta-depleted transplantation in children. Unique molecular identifiers featured in how the TCRbeta library was prepared. In TCRdb, the PCR reads were re-called with MiXCR into one record per CDR3 protein. Found here are around 670,000 distinct CDR3 sequences, around 12% of them singletons; the top ten hold 0.65% to 0.9%. Sequencing was performed on PBMCs, taken before TCRalphabeta/CD19-depleted stem cell transplant. These receptors all stem from a girl under 10 years old with congenital amegakaryocytic thrombocytopenia, due to receive a stem cell transplant.

This clonotype occurred many times. The chain uses TRBV12-3 or TRBV12-4 and TRBJ2-3; D possibly corresponds to TRBD1 (5 bases). V gave up 7 bases and J gave up 0 bases, with 17 bases separating them. This CDR3 has 16 residues. In DNA form, the CDR3 reads TGTGCCAGCATCAAAAGGGGAATAAAAAGCACAGATACGCAGTATTTT. Encoded protein: CASIKRGIKSTDTQYF.

This clonotype came up many times. V is TRBV7-8 and J is TRBJ1-1; tentatively, D is TRBD1 (6 bases). Trimming cost V 2 bases and J 2 bases, with 15 bases left between them. The CDR3 is 16 residues long. Germline loops: CDR1 SGHVS, CDR2 FQNEAQ. This CDR3 reads CASSLRRPQGNTEAFF. The CDR3 nucleotides read TGTGCCAGCAGCTTAAGACGGCCACAGGGAAACACTGAAGCTTTCTTT.

As for this clonotype: The final CDR3 position lacks the conserved phenylalanine or tryptophan, pointing to a likely read error. The V call is TRBV20-1, the J call TRBJ2-7; 7 positions match TRBD1. Germline values: CDR1 DFQATT, CDR2 SNEGSKA (reference sequence). CDR3 length: 11 amino acids. In nucleotides, the CDR3 is TGCAGCGACAGGGCGACCTACGAGCAGTACCTC. It codes for CSDRATYEQYL.

This clonotype occurred a few times. The gene calls are TRBV7-9 and TRBJ1-1; 8 bases align to TRBD1. This CDR3 contains 15 residues. J was trimmed by 3 bases and V by 1 base; bases with no gene match: 4. The germline V gene encodes CDR1 SEHNR and CDR2 FQNEAQ (reference sequence). The chain's CDR3 is CASSLGTGRHTEAFF. The CDR3 DNA reads TGTGCCAGCAGCTTAGGGACAGGGAGGCACACTGAAGCTTTCTTT.

This clonotype was seen at least ten times. This chain links TRBV20-1 with TRBJ2-1, with D possibly matching TRBD2 (5 bases). Deletions cut 4 bases from V and 0 bases from J, with 13 bases between. The CDR3 contains 15 residues. Germline CDR1 reads DFQATT; CDR2 reads SNEGSKA (reference sequence). The CDR3 loop is CSAIGGESSYNEQFF. CDR3 in DNA: TGCAGTGCTATCGGTGGGGAGAGCTCCTACAATGAGCAGTTCTTC.

This clonotype occurred a few times. The chain carries TRBV5-5 and TRBJ2-5, with D hard to call. The CDR3 consists of 14 residues. Germline V gene lookup returns CDR1 SGHKS and CDR2 YYEKEE (reference sequence). V dropped 0 bases and J dropped 0 bases, with 6 bases sitting between them. CDR3 in DNA: TGTGCCAGCAGCTTGGGACCGGACCAAGAGACCCAGTACTTC. It translates to CASSLGPDQETQYF. Filled out from reference TRBV5-5 and TRBJ2-5, the complete variable domain reads DAGVTQSPTHLIKTRGQQVTLRCSPISGHKSVSWYQQVLGQGPQFIFQYYEKEERGRGNFPDRFSARQFPNYSSELNVNALLLGDSALYLCASSLGPDQETQYFGPGTRLLVL.

In its sample, this clonotype was seen a few times. J is TRBJ2-7 and V is TRBV5-1, with 13 nucleotides matching TRBD2. V lost 6 bases to trimming and J lost 6 bases; unmatched junction nucleotides: 3. CDR1 SGHRS and CDR2 YFSETQ come from the germline V gene. This CDR3 is 13 amino acids long. CDR3 sequence (DNA): TGCGCCAGCACCAGACTAGCGGGAGGCGAGCAGTACTTC. Translating gives CASTRLAGGEQYF.

This clonotype was found a few times. V usage is TRBV5-1 and J usage is TRBJ2-5; a possible D gene is TRBD2 (6 bases). This CDR3 has 15 residues. Germline CDR1 reads SGHRS; CDR2 reads YFSETQ. Deletions cut 0 bases from V and 4 bases from J, with 13 bases between. This CDR3 is CASSLAGTGRETQYF. Written as DNA, the CDR3 is TGCGCCAGCAGCTTGGCCGGGACTGGGAGAGAGACCCAGTACTTC.

This clonotype has more than one count but fewer than ten. The chain uses TRBV3-1 and TRBJ2-2; the match to TRBD2 covers 7 bases. The CDR3 has 15 amino acids. The V segment lost 8 bases and the J segment 6 bases; nucleotides outside the gene matches: 12. CDR1 is LGHDT, CDR2 YNNKEL, per germline (reference sequence). The CDR3 reads CASSFGRRESGELFF. The DNA of the CDR3 is TGTGCCAGCTCGTTCGGGAGGAGGGAATCCGGGGAGCTGTTTTTT. The full variable domain, rest sourced from reference TRBV3-1 and TRBJ2-2, is DTAVSQTPKYLVTQMGNDKSIKCEQNLGHDTMYWYKQDSKKFLKIMFSYNNKELIINETVPNRFSPKSPDKAHLNLHINSLELGDSAVYFCASSFGRRESGELFFGEGSRLTVL.

This clonotype showed up many times. The chain recombines TRBV5-1 with TRBJ1-1, with D hard to call. The CDR3 is made up of 12 amino acids. The germline V gene has CDR1 SGHRS and CDR2 YFSETQ. Between the trimmed V and J ends, which lost 0 bases and 5 bases, there was a span of 5 bases. DNA of the CDR3: TGCGCCAGCAGCTTGGCTGAGACTGAAGCTTTCTTT. It yields the protein CASSLAETEAFF.

This clonotype was observed a handful of times. The rearrangement uses TRBV15 and TRBJ2-7; D is unclear. V lost 0 bases and J lost 3, with 15 bases in between. The CDR3 totals 16 residues. Germline-derived CDR1 and CDR2 are LNHNV and YYDKDF (reference sequence). DNA of the CDR3: TGTGCCACCAGCAGAGACCGGTTAGAGGCGATCTACGAGCAGTACTTC. It yields the protein CATSRDRLEAIYEQYF.

This clonotype was seen many times. The rearrangement joins TRBV10-3 to TRBJ1-2, with a weak D call TRBD1 (5 bases). V was clipped by 6 bases and J by 2 bases, with 10 bases between them. Germline V gene sequence: CDR1 ENHRY, CDR2 SYGVKD. This CDR3 is built from 13 residues. The CDR3 DNA sequence: TGTGCCATCAGGGCCGGGGCGAACTATGGCTACACCTTC. Protein sequence: CAIRAGANYGYTF.

The DNA for the CDR3 is TGCAGTGCGCCCCGCTTGAGGGGTAGCTCCTACGAGCAGTACTTC. It encodes CSAPRLRGSSYEQYF. The chain joins TRBV20-1 to TRBJ2-7, with D perhaps being TRBD1 or TRBD2 (5 bases each). Trimming took 6 bases from V and 0 from J, leaving 18 bases between them. In germline, CDR1 is DFQATT, CDR2 SNEGSKA (reference sequence). This CDR3 has 15 residues.

This clonotype was seen a few times. The chain recombines TRBV7-9 with TRBJ2-3; a possible D gene is TRBD2 (5 bases). Germline V CDR1 and CDR2: SEHNR, FQNEAQ (reference sequence). V dropped 7 bases and J dropped 6 bases, with 23 bases sitting between them. CDR3 length: 16 amino acids. CDR3 coding DNA: TGTGCCAGCACCAGAAGCTCGGGTAGCGTTTCGGATACGCAGTATTTT. It yields the protein CASTRSSGSVSDTQYF.